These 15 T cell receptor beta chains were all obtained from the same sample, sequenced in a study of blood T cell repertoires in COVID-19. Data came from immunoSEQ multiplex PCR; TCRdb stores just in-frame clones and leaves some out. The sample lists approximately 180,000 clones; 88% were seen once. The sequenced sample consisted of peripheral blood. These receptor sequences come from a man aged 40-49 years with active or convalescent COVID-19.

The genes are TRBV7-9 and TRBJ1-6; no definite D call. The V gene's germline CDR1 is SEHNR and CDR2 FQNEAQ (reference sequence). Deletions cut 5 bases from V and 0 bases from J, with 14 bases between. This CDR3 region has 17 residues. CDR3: CASSPTPPGSYNSPLHF. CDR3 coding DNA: TGTGCCAGCAGCCCGACACCTCCCGGCTCCTATAATTCACCCCTCCACTTT. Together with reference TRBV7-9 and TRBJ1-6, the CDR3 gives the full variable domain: DTGVSQNPRHKITKRGQNVTFRCDPISEHNRLYWYRQTLGQGPEFLTYFQNEAQLEKSRLLSDRFSAERPKGSFSTLEIQRTEQGDSAMYLCASSPTPPGSYNSPLHFGNGTRLTVT.

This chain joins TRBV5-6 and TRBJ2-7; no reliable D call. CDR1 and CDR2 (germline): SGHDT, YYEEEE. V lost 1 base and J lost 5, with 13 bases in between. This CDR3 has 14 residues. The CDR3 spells CASSLSAIRHEQYF. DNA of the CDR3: TGTGCCAGCAGCTTGTCGGCAATCAGGCACGAGCAGTACTTC.

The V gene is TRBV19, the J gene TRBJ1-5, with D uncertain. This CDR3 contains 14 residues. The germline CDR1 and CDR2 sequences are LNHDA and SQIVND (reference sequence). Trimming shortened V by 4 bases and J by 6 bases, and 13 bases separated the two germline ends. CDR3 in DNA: TGTGCCAGTAGTACGGGGAGATATTTTCAGCCCCAGCATTTT. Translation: CASSTGRYFQPQHF.

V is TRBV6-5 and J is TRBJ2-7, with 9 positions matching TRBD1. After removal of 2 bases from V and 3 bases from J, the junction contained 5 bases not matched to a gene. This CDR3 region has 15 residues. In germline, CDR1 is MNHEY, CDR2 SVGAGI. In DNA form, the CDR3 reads TGTGCCAGCAGTTACCGTGGGACAGGGATCTACGAGCAGTACTTC. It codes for CASSYRGTGIYEQYF.

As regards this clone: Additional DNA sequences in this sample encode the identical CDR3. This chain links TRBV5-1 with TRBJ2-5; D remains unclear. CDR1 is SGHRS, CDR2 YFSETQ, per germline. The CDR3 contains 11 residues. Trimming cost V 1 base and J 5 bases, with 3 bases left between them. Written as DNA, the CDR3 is TGCGCCAGCAGCTTGAGCGAGACCCAGTACTTC. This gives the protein CASSLSETQYF.

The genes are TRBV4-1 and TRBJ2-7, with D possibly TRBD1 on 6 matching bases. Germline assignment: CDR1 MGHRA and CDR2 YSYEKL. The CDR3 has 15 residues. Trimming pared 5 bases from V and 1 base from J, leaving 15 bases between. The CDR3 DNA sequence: TGCGCCAGCAGCTTAACCGGGACAAGTTCCTACGAGCAGTACTTC. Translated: CASSLTGTSSYEQYF.

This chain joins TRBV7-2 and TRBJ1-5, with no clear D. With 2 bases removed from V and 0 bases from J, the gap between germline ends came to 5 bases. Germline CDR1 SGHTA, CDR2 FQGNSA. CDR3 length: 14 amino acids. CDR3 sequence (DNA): TGTGCCAGCAGCTTAACTGATAGCAATCAGCCCCAGCATTTT. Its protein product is CASSLTDSNQPQHF.

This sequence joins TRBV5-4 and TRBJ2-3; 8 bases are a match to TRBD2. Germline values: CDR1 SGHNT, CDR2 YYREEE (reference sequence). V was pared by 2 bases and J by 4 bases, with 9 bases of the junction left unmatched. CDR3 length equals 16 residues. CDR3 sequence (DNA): TGTGCCAGCAGCTTCCCTCCGGGGGGGCGGGCAGATACGCAGTATTTT. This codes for CASSFPPGGRADTQYF. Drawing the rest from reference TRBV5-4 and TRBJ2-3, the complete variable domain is ETGVTQSPTHLIKTRGQQVTLRCSSQSGHNTVSWYQQALGQGPQFIFQYYREEENGRGNFPPRFSGLQFPNYSSELNVNALELDDSALYLCASSFPPGGRADTQYFGPGTRLTVL.

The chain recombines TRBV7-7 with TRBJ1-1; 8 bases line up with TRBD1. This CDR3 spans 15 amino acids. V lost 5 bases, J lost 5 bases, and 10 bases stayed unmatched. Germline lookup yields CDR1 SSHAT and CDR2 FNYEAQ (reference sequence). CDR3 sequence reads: CASSPAGTGTTEAFF. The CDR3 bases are TGTGCCAGCAGCCCCGCCGGGACAGGTACGACTGAAGCTTTCTTT. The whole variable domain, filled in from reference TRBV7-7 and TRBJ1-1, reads GAGVSQSPRYKVTKRGQDVTLRCDPISSHATLYWYQQALGQGPEFLTYFNYEAQPDKSGLPSDRFSAERPEGSISTLTIQRTEQRDSAMYRCASSPAGTGTTEAFFGQGTRLTVV.

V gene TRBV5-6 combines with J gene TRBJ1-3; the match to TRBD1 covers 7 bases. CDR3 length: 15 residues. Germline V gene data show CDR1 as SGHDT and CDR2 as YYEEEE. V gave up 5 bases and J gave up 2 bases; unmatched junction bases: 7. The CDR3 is CASRTTGVPGNTIYF. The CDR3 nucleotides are TGTGCCAGCAGAACAACAGGGGTTCCTGGAAACACCATATATTTT.

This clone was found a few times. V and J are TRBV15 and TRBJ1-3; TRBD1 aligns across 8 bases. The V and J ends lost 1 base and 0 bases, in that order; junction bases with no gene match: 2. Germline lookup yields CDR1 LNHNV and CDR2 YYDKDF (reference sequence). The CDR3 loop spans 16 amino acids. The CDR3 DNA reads TGTGCCACCAGCAGAGGCGGGACAGGCTCTGGAAACACCATATATTTT. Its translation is CATSRGGTGSGNTIYF.

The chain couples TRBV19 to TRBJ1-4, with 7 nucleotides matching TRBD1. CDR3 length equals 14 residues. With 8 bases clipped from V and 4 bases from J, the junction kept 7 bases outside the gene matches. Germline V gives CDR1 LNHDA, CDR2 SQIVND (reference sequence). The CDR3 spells CASRMGQINEKLFF. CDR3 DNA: TGTGCCAGTCGCATGGGACAGATTAATGAAAAACTGTTTTTT.

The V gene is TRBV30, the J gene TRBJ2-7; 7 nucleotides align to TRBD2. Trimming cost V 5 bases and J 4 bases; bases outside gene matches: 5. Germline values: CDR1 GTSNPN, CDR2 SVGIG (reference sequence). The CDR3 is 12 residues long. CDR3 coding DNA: TGTGCCTGGTCTTCTAGCGGATACGAGCAGTACTTC. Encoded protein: CAWSSSGYEQYF.

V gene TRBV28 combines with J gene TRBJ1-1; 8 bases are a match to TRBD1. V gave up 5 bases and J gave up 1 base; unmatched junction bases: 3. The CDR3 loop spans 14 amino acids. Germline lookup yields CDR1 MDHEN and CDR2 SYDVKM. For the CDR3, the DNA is TGTGCCAGCAGTCCAGACAGGGGGAACACTGAAGCTTTCTTT. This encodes CASSPDRGNTEAFF.

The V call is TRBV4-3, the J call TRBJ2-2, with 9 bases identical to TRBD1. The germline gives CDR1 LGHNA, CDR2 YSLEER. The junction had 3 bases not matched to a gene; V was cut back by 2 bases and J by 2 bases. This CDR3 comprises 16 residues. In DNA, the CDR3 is TGCGCCAGCAGCCAAAAGACAGGGGGAAACACCGGGGAGCTGTTTTTT. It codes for CASSQKTGGNTGELFF.